The TCR beta chain under discussion was sequenced for a study of blood T cell repertoires in COVID-19. This clone was seen repeatedly, ten times or more. Germline V gives CDR1 LNHDA, CDR2 SQIVND (reference sequence). With 4 bases removed from V and 6 bases from J, the gap between germline ends came to 21 bases. CDR3 length equals 16 residues. The assay was immunoSEQ multiplex PCR, and TCRdb's table has in-frame clones only and misses some. The sample records around 300,000 clones, about 82% being singletons. This sequence was found in a woman aged 45-65 years with active or convalescent COVID-19. The chain joins TRBV19 to TRBJ1-1; D unresolved. Sequencing used peripheral blood. CDR3 coding DNA: TGTGCCAGTAGTACCTCCGGAGGAACATTTGTGGCTGAAGCTTTCTTT. Translated: CASSTSGGTFVAEAFF.